Below, 3 T cell receptor beta chains from the same sample are listed, as sequenced in a study of early T cells in non-severe SARS-CoV-2 infection. TCRdb re-analysed the 5' RACE reads in MiXCR, keeping a single row per CDR3 protein. The data show around 60,000 distinct CDR3 sequences, roughly 13% seen once. Sequencing input: whole blood. The receptors come from an adult who was a healthcare worker with PCR-confirmed SARS-CoV-2 infection or an uninfected control (not recorded which).

This rearrangement joins TRBV4-1 to TRBJ2-7, with TRBD2 matching 15 bases. J lost 2 bases, V lost 4 bases, and 15 bases had no gene match. Germline V gives CDR1 MGHRA, CDR2 YSYEKL. The CDR3 is 20 amino acids. The CDR3 bases are TGCGCCAGCAGCCCGTTCCGTAATGACGGACTAGCGGGAGGGACCTACGAGCAGTACTTC. This translates into CASSPFRNDGLAGGTYEQYF.

This clonotype was seen only a few times. This chain joins TRBV20-1 and TRBJ2-3; either TRBD1 or TRBD2 may supply D (6 bases each). Germline V CDR1 and CDR2: DFQATT, SNEGSKA (reference sequence). Trimming left V 1 base short and J 2 bases short, with 13 bases between. The CDR3 is 15 residues long. The CDR3 is CSARVSGAPTDTQYF. The CDR3 DNA sequence: TGCAGTGCTAGAGTCTCGGGGGCCCCCACAGATACGCAGTATTTT.

In this sample, this clonotype turned up a few times. The chain uses TRBV6-6 and TRBJ2-5; 7 bases are a match to TRBD1. With V trimmed by 6 bases and J by 5 bases, 0 bases remained unmatched. Germline V CDR1 and CDR2: MNHNY, SVGAGI (reference sequence). The CDR3 is 11 amino acids. The CDR3: CASRDRETQYF. CDR3 DNA: TGTGCCAGCAGGGACAGGGAGACCCAGTACTTC.